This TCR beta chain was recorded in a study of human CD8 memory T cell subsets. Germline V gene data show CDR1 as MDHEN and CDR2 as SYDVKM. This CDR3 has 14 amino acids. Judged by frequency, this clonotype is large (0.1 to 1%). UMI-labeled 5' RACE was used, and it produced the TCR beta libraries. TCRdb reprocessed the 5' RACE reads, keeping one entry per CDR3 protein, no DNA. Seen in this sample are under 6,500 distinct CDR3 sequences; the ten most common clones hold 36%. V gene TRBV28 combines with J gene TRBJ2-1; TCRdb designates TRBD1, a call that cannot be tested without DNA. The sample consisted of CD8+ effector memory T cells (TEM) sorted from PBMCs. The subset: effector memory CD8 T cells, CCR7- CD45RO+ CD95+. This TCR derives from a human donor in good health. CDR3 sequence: CASQGLLGDNEQFF.